The clone carrying this T cell receptor beta chain occurred many times. Its antigen is not identified. The data originate from a study of T cell repertoires in cytomegalovirus infection. In the study overall: Based on public TCR beta signatures, there were indications of CMV infection and of a matching HLA type. Findings and limits, study-wide: The cumulative frequency of public TCR beta families identified carriers of CMV plus the relevant HLA. The ex vivo response was dominated by HLA-C-restricted CMV-specific TCR beta clonotypes.

A single record per CDR3 protein comes from TCRdb applying MiXCR to the reads. The sample includes 250,000 or so distinct CDR3 sequences, approximately 15% of them seen just once. Germline V gene data show CDR1 as SEHNR and CDR2 as FQNEAQ (reference sequence). This CDR3 has 17 amino acids. V dropped 5 bases and J dropped 5; count of bases not matched to a gene: 13. The sequence was collected from a human donor in good health (CMV status not recorded). Some clones in this sample may be carry-over from other donors' samples. Sequenced sample: CD8+ T cells from PBMCs. The chain carries TRBV7-9 and TRBJ1-5, with 9 positions matching TRBD1. The CDR3 loop is CASSPTGQGPLDQPQHF. As DNA, the CDR3 is TGTGCCAGCAGCCCCACGGGACAGGGTCCTTTGGATCAGCCCCAGCATTTT.